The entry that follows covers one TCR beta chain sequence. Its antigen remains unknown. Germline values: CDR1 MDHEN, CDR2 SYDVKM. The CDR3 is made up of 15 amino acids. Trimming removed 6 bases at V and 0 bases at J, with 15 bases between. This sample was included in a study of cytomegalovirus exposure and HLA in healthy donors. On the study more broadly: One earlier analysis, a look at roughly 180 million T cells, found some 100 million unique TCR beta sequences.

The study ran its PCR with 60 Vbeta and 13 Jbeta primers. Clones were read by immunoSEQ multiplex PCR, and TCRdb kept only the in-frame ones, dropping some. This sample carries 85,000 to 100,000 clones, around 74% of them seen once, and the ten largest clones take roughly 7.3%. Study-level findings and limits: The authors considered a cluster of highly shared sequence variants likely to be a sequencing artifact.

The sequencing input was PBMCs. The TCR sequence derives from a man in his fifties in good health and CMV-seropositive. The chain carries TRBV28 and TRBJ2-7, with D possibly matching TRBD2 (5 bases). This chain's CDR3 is CASSAPGGPSYEQYF. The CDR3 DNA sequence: TGTGCCAGCAGCGCCCCCGGCGGGCCCTCCTACGAGCAGTACTTC. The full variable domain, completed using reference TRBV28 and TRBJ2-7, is DVKVTQSSRYLVKRTGEKVFLECVQDMDHENMFWYRQDPGLGLRLIYFSYDVKMKEKGDIPEGYSVSREKKERFSLILESASTNQTSMYLCASSAPGGPSYEQYFGPGTRLTVT.